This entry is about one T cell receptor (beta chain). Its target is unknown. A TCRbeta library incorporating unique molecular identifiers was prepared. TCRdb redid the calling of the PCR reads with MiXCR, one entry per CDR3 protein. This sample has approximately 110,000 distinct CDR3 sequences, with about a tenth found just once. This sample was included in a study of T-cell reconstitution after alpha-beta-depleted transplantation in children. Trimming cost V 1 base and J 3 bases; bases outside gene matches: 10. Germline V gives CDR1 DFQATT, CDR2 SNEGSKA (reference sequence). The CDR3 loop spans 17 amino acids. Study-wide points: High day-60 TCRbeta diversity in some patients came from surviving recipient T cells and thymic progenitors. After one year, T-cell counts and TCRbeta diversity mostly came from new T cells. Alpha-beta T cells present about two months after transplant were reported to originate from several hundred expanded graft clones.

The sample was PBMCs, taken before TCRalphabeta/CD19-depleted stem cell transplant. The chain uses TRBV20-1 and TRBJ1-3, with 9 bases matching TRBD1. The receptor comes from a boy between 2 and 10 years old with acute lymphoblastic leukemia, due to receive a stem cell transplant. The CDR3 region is CSARATSLTGGGNTIYF. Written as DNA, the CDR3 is TGCAGTGCTAGAGCCACCTCCCTGACAGGGGGTGGAAACACCATATATTTT.